These 5 T cell receptor beta chains were sequenced from one sample in a study of cytomegalovirus exposure and HLA in healthy donors. Amplification used 60 Vbeta primers and 13 Jbeta primers. Assay: immunoSEQ multiplex PCR; the TCRdb copy retains only in-frame clones and omits some. The sample lists 180,000 or so clones; 70% to 80% were seen once. The sequenced material came from PBMCs. Every receptor here comes from a man aged 18 to 35 in good health and CMV-seronegative.

V usage is TRBV29-1 and J usage is TRBJ2-3; a possible D gene is TRBD1 (6 bases). The CDR3 sequence is 14 residues long. Looked up from germline, CDR1 is SQVTM and CDR2 is ANQGSEA. With 6 bases removed from V and 2 bases from J, the gap between germline ends came to 15 bases. This CDR3 is CSVAGTFHTDTQYF. The CDR3 DNA reads TGCAGCGTGGCCGGGACATTCCACACAGATACGCAGTATTTT.

The V and J genes are TRBV29-1 and TRBJ1-2; 8 nucleotides match TRBD1. CDR1 is SQVTM and CDR2 is ANQGSEA in the germline V gene. J was trimmed by 2 bases and V by 4 bases; bases with no gene match: 6. The CDR3 spans 14 residues. The DNA for the CDR3 is TGCAGCGTTGGACAGGGGAGGGCCAACTATGGCTACACCTTC. Translation: CSVGQGRANYGYTF.

The V call is TRBV9, the J call TRBJ1-1, with 7 bases lining up with TRBD1. There are 15 residues in the CDR3. In germline, CDR1 is SGDLS, CDR2 YYNGEE. V was clipped by 4 bases and J by 1 base; unmatched bases: 7. The DNA for the CDR3 is TGTGCCAGCAGCCCAACAGGGGTAAAGAACACTGAAGCTTTCTTT. Amino acid sequence: CASSPTGVKNTEAFF.

The V call is TRBV5-1, the J call TRBJ2-1; perhaps TRBD2 as D (6 bases). This CDR3 region has 16 residues. Germline lookup yields CDR1 SGHRS and CDR2 YFSETQ. With 4 bases removed from V and 5 bases from J, the gap between germline ends came to 19 bases. The CDR3 loop reads CASSTPGGARDNEQFF. CDR3 DNA: TGCGCCAGCAGCACCCCTGGAGGGGCGAGAGACAATGAGCAGTTCTTC.

The V and J genes are TRBV15 and TRBJ1-6; D gene ambiguous. The V gene lost 0 bases and the J gene lost 2 bases, with 5 bases spanning the gap. The germline V gene has CDR1 LNHNV and CDR2 YYDKDF (reference sequence). This CDR3 spans 15 amino acids. CDR3 coding DNA: TGTGCCACCAGCAGAGATAATACCTATAATTCACCCCTCCACTTT. Translating gives CATSRDNTYNSPLHF. The whole variable domain, remainder taken from reference TRBV15 and TRBJ1-6, is DAMVIQNPRYQVTQFGKPVTLSCSQTLNHNVMYWYQQKSSQAPKLLFHYYDKDFNNEADTPDNFQSRRPNTSFCFLDIRSPGLGDTAMYLCATSRDNTYNSPLHFGNGTRLTVT.